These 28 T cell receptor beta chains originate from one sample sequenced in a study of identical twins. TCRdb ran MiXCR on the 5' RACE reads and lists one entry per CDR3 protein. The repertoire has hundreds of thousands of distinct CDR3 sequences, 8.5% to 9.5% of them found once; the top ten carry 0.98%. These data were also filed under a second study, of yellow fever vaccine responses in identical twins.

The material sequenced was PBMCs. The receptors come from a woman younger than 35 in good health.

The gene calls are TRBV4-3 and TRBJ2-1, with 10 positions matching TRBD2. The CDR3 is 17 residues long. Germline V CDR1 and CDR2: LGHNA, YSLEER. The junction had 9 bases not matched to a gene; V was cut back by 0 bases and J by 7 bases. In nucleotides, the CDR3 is TGCGCCAGCAGCCAAGATCGGCTAGCGGGAGTTTATAATGAGCAGTTCTTC. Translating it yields CASSQDRLAGVYNEQFF.

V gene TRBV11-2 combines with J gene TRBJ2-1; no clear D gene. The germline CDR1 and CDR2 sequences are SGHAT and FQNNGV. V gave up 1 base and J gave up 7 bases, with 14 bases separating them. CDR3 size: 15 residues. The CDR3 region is CASSLVAVPGNEQFF. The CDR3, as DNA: TGTGCCAGCAGCTTAGTCGCGGTCCCCGGGAATGAGCAGTTCTTC.

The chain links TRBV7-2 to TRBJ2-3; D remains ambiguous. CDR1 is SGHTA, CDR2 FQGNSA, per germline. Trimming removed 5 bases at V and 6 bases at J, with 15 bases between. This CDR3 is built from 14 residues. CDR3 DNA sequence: TGTGCCAGCAGCCTGGTTTCGGGCAAGGATACGCAGTATTTT. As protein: CASSLVSGKDTQYF.

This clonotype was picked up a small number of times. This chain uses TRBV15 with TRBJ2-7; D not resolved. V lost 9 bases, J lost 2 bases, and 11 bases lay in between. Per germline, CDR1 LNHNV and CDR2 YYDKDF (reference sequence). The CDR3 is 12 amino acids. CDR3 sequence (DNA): TGTGCCACTGGGCAGGATACCTACGAGCAGTACTTC. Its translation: CATGQDTYEQYF.

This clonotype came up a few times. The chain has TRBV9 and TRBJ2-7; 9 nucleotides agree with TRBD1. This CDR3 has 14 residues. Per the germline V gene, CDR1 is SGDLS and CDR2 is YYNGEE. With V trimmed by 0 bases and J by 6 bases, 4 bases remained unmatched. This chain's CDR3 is CASSVEGQGSEQYF. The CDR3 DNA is TGTGCCAGCAGCGTAGAGGGACAGGGTAGCGAGCAGTACTTC.

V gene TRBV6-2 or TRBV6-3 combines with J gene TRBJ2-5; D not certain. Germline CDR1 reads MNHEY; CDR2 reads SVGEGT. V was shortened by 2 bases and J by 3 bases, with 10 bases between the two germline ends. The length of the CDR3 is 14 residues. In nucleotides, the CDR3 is TGTGCCAGCAGTTACAGTACTTCGGAAGAGACCCAGTACTTC. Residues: CASSYSTSEETQYF.

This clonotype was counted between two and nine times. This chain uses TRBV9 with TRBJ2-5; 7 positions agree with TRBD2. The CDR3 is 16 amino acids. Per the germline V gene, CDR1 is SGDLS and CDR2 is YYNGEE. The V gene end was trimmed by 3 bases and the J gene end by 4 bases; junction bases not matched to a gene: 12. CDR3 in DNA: TGTGCCAGCAGCGCCGGGACTACCCTTTGGAGAGAGACCCAGTACTTC. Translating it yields CASSAGTTLWRETQYF.

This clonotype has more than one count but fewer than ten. CDR3 in amino acids: CASSDLYGYTF. The CDR3 bases are TGTGCCAGCAGTGATCTTTATGGCTACACCTTC. The V and J genes are TRBV25-1 and TRBJ1-2; D remains unclear. The ends were cut back, 3 bases at V and 5 bases at J, with 4 bases in the middle. The length of the CDR3 is 11 residues. Germline CDR1 MGHDK, CDR2 SYGVNS.

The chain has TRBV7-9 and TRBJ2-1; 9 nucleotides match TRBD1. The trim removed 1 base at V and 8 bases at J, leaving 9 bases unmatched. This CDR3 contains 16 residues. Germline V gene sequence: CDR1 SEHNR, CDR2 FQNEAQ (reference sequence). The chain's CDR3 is CASSLGGQGLVYEQFF. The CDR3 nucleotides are TGTGCCAGCAGCTTAGGGGGACAGGGCCTGGTCTATGAGCAGTTCTTC. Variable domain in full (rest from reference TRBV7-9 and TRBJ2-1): DTGVSQNPRHKITKRGQNVTFRCDPISEHNRLYWYRQTLGQGPEFLTYFQNEAQLEKSRLLSDRFSAERPKGSFSTLEIQRTEQGDSAMYLCASSLGGQGLVYEQFFGPGTRLTVL.

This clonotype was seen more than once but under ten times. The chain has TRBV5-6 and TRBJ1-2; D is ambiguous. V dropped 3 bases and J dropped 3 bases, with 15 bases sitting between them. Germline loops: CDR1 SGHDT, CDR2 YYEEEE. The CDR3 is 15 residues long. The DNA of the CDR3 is TGTGCCAGCAGCTGGGAACGCGGCCTGGACTATGGCTACACCTTC. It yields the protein CASSWERGLDYGYTF.

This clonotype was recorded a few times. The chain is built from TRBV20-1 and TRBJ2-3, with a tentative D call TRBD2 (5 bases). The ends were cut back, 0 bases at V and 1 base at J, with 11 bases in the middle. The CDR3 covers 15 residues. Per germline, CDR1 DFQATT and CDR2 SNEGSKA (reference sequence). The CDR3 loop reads CSARDRLAGTDTQYF. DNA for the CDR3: TGCAGTGCTAGAGATCGGCTAGCAGGCACAGATACGCAGTATTTT.

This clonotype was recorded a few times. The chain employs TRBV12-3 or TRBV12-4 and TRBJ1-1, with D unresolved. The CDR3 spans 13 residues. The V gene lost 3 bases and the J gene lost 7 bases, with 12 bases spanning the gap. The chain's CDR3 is CASSLRHLGEAFF. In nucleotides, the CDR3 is TGTGCCAGCAGTTTGAGGCATTTAGGTGAAGCTTTCTTT.

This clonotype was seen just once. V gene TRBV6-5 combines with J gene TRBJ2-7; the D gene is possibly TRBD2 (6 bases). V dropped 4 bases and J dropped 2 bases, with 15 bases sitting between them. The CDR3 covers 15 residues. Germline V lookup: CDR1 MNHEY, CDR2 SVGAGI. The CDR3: CASSSVRERAYEQYF. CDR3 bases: TGTGCCAGCAGTTCCGTACGGGAGCGAGCCTACGAGCAGTACTTC.

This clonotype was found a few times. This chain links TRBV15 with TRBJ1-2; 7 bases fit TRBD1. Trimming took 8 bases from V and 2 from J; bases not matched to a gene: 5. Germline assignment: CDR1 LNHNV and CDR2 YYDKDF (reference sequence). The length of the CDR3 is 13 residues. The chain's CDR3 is CATWTGGNYGYTF. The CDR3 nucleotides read TGTGCCACCTGGACAGGAGGAAACTATGGCTACACCTTC.

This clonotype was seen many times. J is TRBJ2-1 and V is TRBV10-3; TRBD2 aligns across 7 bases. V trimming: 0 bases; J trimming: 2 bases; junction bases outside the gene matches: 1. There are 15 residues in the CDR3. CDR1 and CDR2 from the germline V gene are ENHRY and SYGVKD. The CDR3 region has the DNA TGTGCCATCAGTGAGTCAAGCGGGGCCTACAATGAGCAGTTCTTC. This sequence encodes CAISESSGAYNEQFF.

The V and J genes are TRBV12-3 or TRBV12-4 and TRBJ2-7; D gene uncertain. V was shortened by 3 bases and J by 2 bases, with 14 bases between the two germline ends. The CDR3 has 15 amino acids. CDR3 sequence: CASSLESVGAYEQYF. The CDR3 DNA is TGTGCCAGCAGTTTGGAGTCTGTCGGAGCCTACGAGCAGTACTTC.

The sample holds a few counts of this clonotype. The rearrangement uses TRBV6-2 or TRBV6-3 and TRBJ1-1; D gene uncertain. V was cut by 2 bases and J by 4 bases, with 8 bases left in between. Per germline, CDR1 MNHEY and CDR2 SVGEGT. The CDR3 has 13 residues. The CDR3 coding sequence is TGTGCCAGCAGTTACGGTGGATCCACTGAAGCTTTCTTT. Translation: CASSYGGSTEAFF.

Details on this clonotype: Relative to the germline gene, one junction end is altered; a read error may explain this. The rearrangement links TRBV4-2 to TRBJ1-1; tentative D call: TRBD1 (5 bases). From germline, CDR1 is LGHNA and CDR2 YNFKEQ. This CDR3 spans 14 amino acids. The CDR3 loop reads CASSQDLLSWDLSF. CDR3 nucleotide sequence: TGTGCCAGCAGCCAAGATCTTCTGTCATGGGACCTCTCCTTT.

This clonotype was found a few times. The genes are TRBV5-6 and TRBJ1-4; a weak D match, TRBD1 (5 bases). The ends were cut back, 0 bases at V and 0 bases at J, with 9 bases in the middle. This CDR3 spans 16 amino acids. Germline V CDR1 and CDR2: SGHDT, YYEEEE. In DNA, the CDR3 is TGTGCCAGCAGCTTGGCAGGGATCCCAACTAATGAAAAACTGTTTTTT. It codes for CASSLAGIPTNEKLFF.

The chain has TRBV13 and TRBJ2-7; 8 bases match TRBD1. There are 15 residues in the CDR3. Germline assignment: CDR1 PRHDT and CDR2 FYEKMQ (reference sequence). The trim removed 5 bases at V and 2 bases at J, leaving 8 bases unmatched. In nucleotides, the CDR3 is TGTGCCAGCAGCCCAGCTTCGGGACAGGCCTACGAGCAGTACTTC. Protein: CASSPASGQAYEQYF.

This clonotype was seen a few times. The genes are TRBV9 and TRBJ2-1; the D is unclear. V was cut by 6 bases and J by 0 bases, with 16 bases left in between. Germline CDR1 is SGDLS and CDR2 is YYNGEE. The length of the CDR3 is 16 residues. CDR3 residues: CASTGSDGSSYNEQFF. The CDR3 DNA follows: TGTGCCAGCACTGGTTCCGACGGTAGCTCCTACAATGAGCAGTTCTTC.

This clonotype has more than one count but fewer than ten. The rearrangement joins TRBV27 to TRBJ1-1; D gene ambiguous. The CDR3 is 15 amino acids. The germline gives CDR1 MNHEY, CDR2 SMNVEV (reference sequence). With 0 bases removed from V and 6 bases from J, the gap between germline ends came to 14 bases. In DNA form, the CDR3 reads TGTGCCAGCAGTTTATCTGCCTATCAACAATCTGAAGCTTTCTTT. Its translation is CASSLSAYQQSEAFF.

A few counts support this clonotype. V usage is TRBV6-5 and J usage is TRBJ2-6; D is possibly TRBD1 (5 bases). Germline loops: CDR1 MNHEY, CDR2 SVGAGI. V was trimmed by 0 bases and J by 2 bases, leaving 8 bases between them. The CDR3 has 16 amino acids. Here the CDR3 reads CASSYSSRAGANVLTF. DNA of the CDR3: TGTGCCAGCAGTTACTCCAGCAGGGCTGGGGCCAACGTCCTGACTTTC.

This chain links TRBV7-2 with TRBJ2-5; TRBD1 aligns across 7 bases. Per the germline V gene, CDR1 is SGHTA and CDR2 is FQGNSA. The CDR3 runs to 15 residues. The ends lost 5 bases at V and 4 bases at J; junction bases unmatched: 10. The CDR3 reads CASSLQQGVLETQYF. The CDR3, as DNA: TGTGCCAGCAGCCTTCAGCAGGGGGTGTTAGAGACCCAGTACTTC. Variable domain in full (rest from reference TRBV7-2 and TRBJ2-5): GAGVSQSPSNKVTEKGKDVELRCDPISGHTALYWYRQSLGQGLEFLIYFQGNSAPDKSGLPSDRFSAERTGGSVSTLTIQRTQQEDSAVYLCASSLQQGVLETQYFGPGTRLLVL.

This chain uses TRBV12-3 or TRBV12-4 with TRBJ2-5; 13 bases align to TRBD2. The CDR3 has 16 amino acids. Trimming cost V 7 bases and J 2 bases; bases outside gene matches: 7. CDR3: CASTERLAGGQETQYF. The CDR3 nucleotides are TGTGCCAGCACCGAACGACTAGCGGGGGGACAAGAGACCCAGTACTTC.

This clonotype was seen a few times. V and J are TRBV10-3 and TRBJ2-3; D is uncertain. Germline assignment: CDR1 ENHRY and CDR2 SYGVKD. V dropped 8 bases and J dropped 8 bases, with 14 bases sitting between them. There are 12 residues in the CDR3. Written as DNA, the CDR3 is TGTGCCATCGCGAACACCAGTTTTACGCAGTATTTT. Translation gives CAIANTSFTQYF.

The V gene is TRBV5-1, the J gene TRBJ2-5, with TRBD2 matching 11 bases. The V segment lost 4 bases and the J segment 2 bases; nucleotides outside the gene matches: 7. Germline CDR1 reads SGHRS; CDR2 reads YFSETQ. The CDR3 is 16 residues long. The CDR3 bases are TGCGCCAGCAGCGTGCAAACTAGCGGGGGTCAAGAGACCCAGTACTTC. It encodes CASSVQTSGGQETQYF.

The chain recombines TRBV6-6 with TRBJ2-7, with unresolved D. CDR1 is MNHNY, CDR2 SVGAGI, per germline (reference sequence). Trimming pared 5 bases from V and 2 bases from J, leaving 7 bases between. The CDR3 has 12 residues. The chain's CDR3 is CASSNIPYEQYF. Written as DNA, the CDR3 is TGTGCCAGCAGTAACATCCCCTACGAGCAGTACTTC.